What follows is one T cell receptor beta chain and its context. The sample belongs to a study of blood T cell repertoires in COVID-19. Overall study context: The samples span acute and convalescent COVID-19 from the United States, Italy and Spain. Sources were T cells, B-cell-depleted T cells, or PBMCs; the material itself was cDNA or gDNA.

The CDR3 contains 14 residues. Per the germline V gene, CDR1 is GTSNPN and CDR2 is SVGIG (reference sequence). V dropped 0 bases and J dropped 4 bases, with 10 bases sitting between them. The authors' processing: It was from reference gene primer amplification that nucleated cell counts were estimated. Profiled with immunoSEQ multiplex PCR; TCRdb holds only in-frame clones, not every one. V and J calls and clone size are given by that table; D and trimming were obtained from the DNA. Of about 120,000 clones detected, approximately 80% appear once; the ten largest clones hold 4%. The chain joins TRBV30 to TRBJ1-5; TRBD1 might be the D (5 bases). Sequenced input: peripheral blood. This clonotype was sampled from a woman of 80 years or more with acute or convalescent COVID-19. The CDR3 bases are TGTGCCTGGAGTGTAGGGGCAGTAAATCAGCCCCAGCATTTT. Residues: CAWSVGAVNQPQHF. The complete variable domain, with remaining parts taken from reference TRBV30 and TRBJ1-5, reads SQTIHQWPATLVQPVGSPLSLECTVEGTSNPNLYWYRQAAGRGLQLLFYSVGIGQISSEVPQNLSASRPQDRQFILSSKKLLLSDSGFYLCAWSVGAVNQPQHFGDGTRLSIL.